What follows describes a single T cell receptor (beta chain). In germline, CDR1 is SEHNR, CDR2 FQNEAQ (reference sequence). V dropped 5 bases and J dropped 6 bases, with 16 bases sitting between them. The CDR3 runs to 14 residues. The repertoire was sequenced with immunoSEQ multiplex PCR; TCRdb's copy has only in-frame clones and lacks some. The repertoire consists of a few hundred thousand clones, with 80% to 90% occurring once and the leading ten covering roughly 6.5%. These data originate in a study of blood T cell repertoires in COVID-19. The chain joins TRBV7-9 to TRBJ1-2, with D possibly being TRBD1 (5 bases). Sequencing was performed on peripheral blood. The receptor's source is a man aged 18 to 30 who had recovered from COVID-19. The CDR3 sequence is CASSPRDGGDGYTF. Written as DNA, the CDR3 is TGTGCCAGCAGCCCACGTGACGGGGGTGATGGCTACACCTTC.